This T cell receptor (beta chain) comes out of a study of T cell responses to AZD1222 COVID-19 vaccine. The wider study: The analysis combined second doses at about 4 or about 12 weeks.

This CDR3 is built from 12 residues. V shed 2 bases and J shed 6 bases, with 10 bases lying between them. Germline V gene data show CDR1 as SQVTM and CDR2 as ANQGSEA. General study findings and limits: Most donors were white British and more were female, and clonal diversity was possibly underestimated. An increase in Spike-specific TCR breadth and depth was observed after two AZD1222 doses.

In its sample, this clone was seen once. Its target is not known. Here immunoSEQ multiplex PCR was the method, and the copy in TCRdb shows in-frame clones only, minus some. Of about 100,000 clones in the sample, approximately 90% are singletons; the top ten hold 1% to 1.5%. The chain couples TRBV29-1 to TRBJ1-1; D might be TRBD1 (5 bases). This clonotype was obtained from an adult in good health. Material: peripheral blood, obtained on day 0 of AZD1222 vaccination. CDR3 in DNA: TGCAGCGTTGAAACAGGCCAGCCTGAAGCTTTCTTT. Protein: CSVETGQPEAFF.